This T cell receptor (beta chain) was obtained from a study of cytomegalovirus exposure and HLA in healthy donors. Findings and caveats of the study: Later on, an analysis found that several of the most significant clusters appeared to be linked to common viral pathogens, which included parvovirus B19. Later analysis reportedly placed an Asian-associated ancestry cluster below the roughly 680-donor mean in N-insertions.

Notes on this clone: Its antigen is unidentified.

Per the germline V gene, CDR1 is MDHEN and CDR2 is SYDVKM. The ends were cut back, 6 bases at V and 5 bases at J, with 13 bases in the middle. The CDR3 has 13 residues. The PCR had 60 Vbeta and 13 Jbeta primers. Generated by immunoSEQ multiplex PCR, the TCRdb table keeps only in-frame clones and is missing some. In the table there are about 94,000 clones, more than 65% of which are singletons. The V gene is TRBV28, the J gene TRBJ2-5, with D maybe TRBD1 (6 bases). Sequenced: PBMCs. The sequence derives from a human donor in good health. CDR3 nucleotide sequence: TGTGCCAGCAGATCTCTGGGGGCCGAGACCCAGTACTTC. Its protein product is CASRSLGAETQYF.